This T cell receptor (beta chain) was found in a study of Tregs in tolerant kidney transplant recipients (dated by TCRdb to the late 2010s). Context from the whole study: TCRbeta sequencing was used in the study to identify donor-specific regulatory T cells before combined kidney and bone marrow transplantation, and the identified cells were then tracked after transplant. Results and caveats for the whole study, not just this receptor: Biological reproducibility was not directly assessed, although technical replication error appeared to be minimal. Because the PCR primers were changed over time for some patients, nucleotide-level comparison could not be performed across the samples from those patients. The study was constrained by small patient numbers, and validation of the findings is required in larger populations and under other immunosuppression protocols. Expanding Tregs with activated donor B cells appeared to identify the most biologically relevant and donor-specific TCRbeta repertoire. Donor-specific Treg expansion exceeded global Treg expansion in tolerant patients, suggesting antigen-driven rather than nonspecific expansion.

The transplants used related donors with nonmyeloablative bone marrow transplantation, and mixed chimerism in the human trials was transient. Thawed PBMCs were FACS-sorted into unstimulated Tregs (CD4+CD25+CD127-), CD4+ non-Tregs (CD4+CD25-), CD4 cells and CD8 cells. Patients were several combined kidney and bone marrow transplant recipients from the ITN036ST trial, and only these trial subjects had samples available. Healthy control blood was processed to PBMCs by Ficoll density gradient and cryopreserved, and patient PBMCs were collected before and after transplant. For TCRbeta CDR3 sequencing, genomic DNA from the sorted cells was extracted using the QIAGEN DNeasy Blood and Tissue Kit. Through immunoSEQ, high-throughput TCRbeta CDR3 sequencing was done commercially, including PCR amplification with internal controls and bias correction. As for the authors' bioinformatics: A unique productive TCRbeta sequence was defined by the CDR3 nucleotide sequence when primers matched, and otherwise by the CDR3 amino acid sequence together with the Vbeta and Jbeta genes. Sorting error was corrected by removing sequences shared between sorted populations at a frequency ratio of 2:1 or less, and the remaining shared sequences were assigned to the higher population. A sequence counted as donor-reactive if, in CFSE-low cells, the sequence had a frequency of at least 0.01% and was expanded at least 5-fold compared with unstimulated cells. Jensen-Shannon divergence, calculated on the top 100 TCRbeta sequences ranked by frequency, was used to quantify repertoire divergence. For samples with multiple sequencing runs, sorting error was corrected in each run separately before the runs were combined. TCRdb provides this immuneACCESS table in a form limited to in-frame rearrangements. Some clones are lacking; in checked studies, under half of them reflect an unresolved V gene, and why the rest are absent is not known. The DNA gave D and trimming, while V, J and clone size come from that table. A total of about 50,000 clones appear in this sample, more than 70% of them only once. 15% to 19% of the sample is taken by the ten largest.

Details on this clone: Its antigen is currently not known. Base qualities are not recorded, but no much larger clone differs from it by a single base.

This TCR was recovered from a human patient who received a combined kidney and bone marrow transplant. Following a transplant, some T cells may be graft donor cells, not patient cells. This specimen consisted of CD8+ T cells from blood (PBMCs), obtained 12 months after the transplant.

Here is the DNA: TGTGCCAGCAGCTGGACAGACCGAATCTACGAGCAGTACTTC. Its product reads: CASSWTDRIYEQYF. The rearrangement joined TRBV7-9 to TRBJ2-7; the D gene is perhaps TRBD1, on 6 matching bases. The germline V gene (reference sequence) yields SEHNR for CDR1 and FQNEAQ for CDR2. V sheds 4 bases and J sheds 3 bases, leaving 13 bases between their ends. The CDR3, from cysteine to phenylalanine, totals 14 residues. Only the CDR3 region is kept as DNA, spanning 42 bases read in frame from base 1.